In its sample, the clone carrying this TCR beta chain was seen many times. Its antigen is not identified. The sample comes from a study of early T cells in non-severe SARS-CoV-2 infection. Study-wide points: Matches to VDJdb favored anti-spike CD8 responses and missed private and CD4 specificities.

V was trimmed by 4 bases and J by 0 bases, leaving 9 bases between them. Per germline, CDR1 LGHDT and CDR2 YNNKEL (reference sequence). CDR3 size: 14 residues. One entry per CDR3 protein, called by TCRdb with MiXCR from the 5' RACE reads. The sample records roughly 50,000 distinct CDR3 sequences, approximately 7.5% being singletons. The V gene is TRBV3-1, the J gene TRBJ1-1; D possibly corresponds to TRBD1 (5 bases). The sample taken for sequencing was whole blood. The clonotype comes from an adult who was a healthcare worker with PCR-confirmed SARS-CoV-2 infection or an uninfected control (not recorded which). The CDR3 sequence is CASSRKGMNTEAFF. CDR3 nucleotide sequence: TGTGCCAGCAGCCGCAAGGGGATGAACACTGAAGCTTTCTTT.